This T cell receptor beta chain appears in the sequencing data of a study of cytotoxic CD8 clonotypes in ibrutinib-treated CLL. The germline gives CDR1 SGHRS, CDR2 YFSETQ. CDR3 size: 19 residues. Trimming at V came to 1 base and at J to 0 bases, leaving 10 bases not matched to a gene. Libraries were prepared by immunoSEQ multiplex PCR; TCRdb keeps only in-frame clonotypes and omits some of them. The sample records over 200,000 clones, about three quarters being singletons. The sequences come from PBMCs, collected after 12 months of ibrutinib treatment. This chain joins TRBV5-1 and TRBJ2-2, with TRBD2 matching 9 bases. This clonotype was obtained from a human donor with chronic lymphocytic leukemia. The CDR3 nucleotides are TGCGCCAGCAGCTTGTACCCAAAGACTAGCGGATCGAACACCGGGGAGCTGTTTTTT. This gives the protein CASSLYPKTSGSNTGELFF.